This is a list of T cell receptor beta chains from one sample in a study of T cells in Graves' hyperthyroidism and ophthalmopathy. Via MiXCR, TCRdb re-called the multiplex PCR reads, giving one row per CDR3 protein. This sample yields nearly 250,000 distinct CDR3 sequences, of which approximately 24% are seen a single time; around 40% belongs to the top ten. The source material was blood. These receptor sequences come from a woman in her 40s with Graves' ophthalmopathy. Each CDR3 is given with its conserved first and last residue. Each record gives: D gene, CDR3 length, clone size, V gene, J gene, CDR3 protein, CDR3 DNA. A D gene is named only where the DNA matches it firmly. Expanded clones get a size class; other rows say once, few or many, or leave the size out.

D gene: TRBD1
CDR3 length: 19
clone size: many
V gene: TRBV24-1
J gene: TRBJ1-5
CDR3 protein: CATRIWWGQIVHSNQPQHF
CDR3 DNA: TGTGCCACCAGGATCTGGTGGGGACAGATAGTCCATAGCAATCAGCCCCAGCATTTT

D gene: -
CDR3 length: 14
clone size: -
V gene: TRBV7-6
J gene: TRBJ1-1
CDR3 protein: CASSETMGNTEAFF
CDR3 DNA: TGTGCCAGCAGCGAAACTATGGGGAACACTGAAGCTTTCTTT

D gene: TRBD2
CDR3 length: 16
clone size: many
V gene: TRBV6-1
J gene: TRBJ2-5
CDR3 protein: CASTRGSGHSQETQYF
CDR3 DNA: TGTGCCAGCACCCGGGGTAGCGGGCACTCCCAAGAGACCCAGTACTTC

D gene: -
CDR3 length: 15
clone size: many
V gene: TRBV4-1
J gene: TRBJ2-7
CDR3 protein: CASSQEGTGFYEQYF
CDR3 DNA: TGCGCCAGCAGCCAAGAGGGTACAGGGTTCTACGAGCAGTACTTC

D gene: TRBD1
CDR3 length: 14
clone size: many
V gene: TRBV10-3
J gene: TRBJ2-7
CDR3 protein: CAISESRGLYEQYF
CDR3 DNA: TGTGCCATCAGTGAGTCTAGGGGGCTCTACGAGCAGTACTTC

D gene: -
CDR3 length: 14
clone size: many
V gene: TRBV11-2
J gene: TRBJ2-7
CDR3 protein: CASSLGRGGYEQYF
CDR3 DNA: TGTGCCAGCAGTTTAGGCAGGGGGGGATACGAGCAGTACTTC

D gene: -
CDR3 length: 14
clone size: many
V gene: TRBV28
J gene: TRBJ1-2
CDR3 protein: CASSIEGGAYGYTF
CDR3 DNA: TGTGCCAGCAGTATTGAAGGGGGGGCCTATGGCTACACCTTC

D gene: TRBD1
CDR3 length: 14
clone size: -
V gene: TRBV7-7
J gene: TRBJ2-2
CDR3 protein: CASSPLQGAGELFF
CDR3 DNA: TGTGCTAGCAGCCCCCTACAGGGGGCCGGGGAGCTGTTTTTT

D gene: -
CDR3 length: 12
clone size: many
V gene: TRBV24-1
J gene: TRBJ2-2
CDR3 protein: CATSLSGRELFF
CDR3 DNA: TGTGCCACCAGTCTTTCGGGGCGGGAGCTGTTTTTT

D gene: TRBD2
CDR3 length: 15
clone size: many
V gene: TRBV2
J gene: TRBJ2-3
CDR3 protein: CASSELAGYTDTQYF
CDR3 DNA: TGTGCCAGCAGTGAACTAGCGGGCTACACAGATACGCAGTATTTT

D gene: -
CDR3 length: 15
clone size: many
V gene: TRBV28
J gene: TRBJ2-5
CDR3 protein: CASSPRGYYQETQYF
CDR3 DNA: TGTGCCAGCAGTCCCCGAGGATACTACCAAGAGACCCAGTACTTC

D gene: -
CDR3 length: 14
clone size: few
V gene: TRBV2
J gene: TRBJ2-7
CDR3 protein: CASLFSTGGNEQYF
CDR3 DNA: TGTGCCAGTCTATTTTCGACTGGGGGGAACGAGCAGTACTTC

D gene: TRBD1
CDR3 length: 16
clone size: many
V gene: TRBV5-1
J gene: TRBJ1-2
CDR3 protein: CASSTTPGQGSYGYTF
CDR3 DNA: TGCGCCAGCAGCACAACCCCGGGACAGGGGTCCTATGGCTACACCTTC

D gene: TRBD2
CDR3 length: 15
clone size: many
V gene: TRBV6-5
J gene: TRBJ2-2
CDR3 protein: CASKTPGGNTGELFF
CDR3 DNA: TGTGCCAGCAAGACTCCGGGAGGGAACACCGGGGAGCTGTTTTTT

D gene: -
CDR3 length: 14
clone size: many
V gene: TRBV19
J gene: TRBJ1-1
CDR3 protein: CASSFHQKGTEAFF
CDR3 DNA: TGTGCCAGTAGTTTCCACCAGAAGGGAACTGAAGCTTTCTTT

D gene: TRBD1
CDR3 length: 16
clone size: -
V gene: TRBV24-1
J gene: TRBJ1-6
CDR3 protein: CATSDSNRGKNSPLHF
CDR3 DNA: TGTGCCACCAGTGACTCTAACAGGGGGAAGAATTCACCCCTCCACTTT

D gene: -
CDR3 length: 13
clone size: many
V gene: TRBV28
J gene: TRBJ2-7
CDR3 protein: CASSARVPNEQYF
CDR3 DNA: TGTGCCAGCAGTGCTAGGGTTCCCAACGAGCAGTACTTC

D gene: -
CDR3 length: 14
clone size: few
V gene: TRBV6-1
J gene: TRBJ2-5
CDR3 protein: CASSGPGNAETQYF
CDR3 DNA: TGTGCCAGCAGTGGGCCGGGGAACGCAGAGACCCAGTACTTC

D gene: -
CDR3 length: 14
clone size: many
V gene: TRBV2
J gene: TRBJ2-2
CDR3 protein: CASSLDLAAGELFF
CDR3 DNA: TGTGCCAGCAGTCTCGACCTAGCAGCCGGGGAGCTGTTTTTT

D gene: -
CDR3 length: 17
clone size: many
V gene: TRBV24-1
J gene: TRBJ2-6
CDR3 protein: CATSDHTGSDRANVLTF
CDR3 DNA: TGTGCCACCAGTGACCATACCGGGAGCGATAGGGCCAACGTCCTGACTTTC

D gene: -
CDR3 length: 12
clone size: many
V gene: TRBV6-1
J gene: TRBJ2-5
CDR3 protein: CASGAGRETQYF
CDR3 DNA: TGTGCCAGCGGGGCTGGGCGGGAGACCCAGTACTTC

D gene: -
CDR3 length: 15
clone size: many
V gene: TRBV6-5
J gene: TRBJ2-7
CDR3 protein: CASSYVGLGSYEQYF
CDR3 DNA: TGTGCCAGCAGTTACGTAGGGTTGGGCTCCTACGAGCAGTACTTC

D gene: TRBD2
CDR3 length: 16
clone size: many
V gene: TRBV9
J gene: TRBJ2-5
CDR3 protein: CASSASGLAGQETQYF
CDR3 DNA: TGTGCCAGCAGCGCCTCCGGGCTAGCGGGACAAGAGACCCAGTACTTC

D gene: TRBD1
CDR3 length: 15
clone size: many
V gene: TRBV2
J gene: TRBJ1-5
CDR3 protein: CASSAGTGSNQPQHF
CDR3 DNA: TGTGCCAGCAGCGCCGGGACAGGGAGCAATCAGCCCCAGCATTTT

D gene: -
CDR3 length: 14
clone size: many
V gene: TRBV3-1
J gene: TRBJ2-7
CDR3 protein: CASSQVPNRGEQYF
CDR3 DNA: TGTGCCAGCAGCCAAGTGCCTAATCGGGGCGAGCAGTACTTC

D gene: -
CDR3 length: 15
clone size: many
V gene: TRBV11-3
J gene: TRBJ2-3
CDR3 protein: CASSPQAGHTDTQYF
CDR3 DNA: TGTGCCAGCAGCCCCCAAGCGGGCCACACAGATACGCAGTATTTT

D gene: -
CDR3 length: 13
clone size: many
V gene: TRBV14
J gene: TRBJ2-2
CDR3 protein: CASSQARSGELFF
CDR3 DNA: TGTGCCAGCAGCCAAGCGAGATCCGGGGAGCTGTTTTTT

D gene: -
CDR3 length: 13
clone size: many
V gene: TRBV9
J gene: TRBJ2-7
CDR3 protein: CASSVDGSYEQYF
CDR3 DNA: TGTGCCAGCAGCGTAGACGGGTCCTACGAGCAGTACTTC

D gene: -
CDR3 length: 12
clone size: -
V gene: TRBV20-1
J gene: TRBJ1-2
CDR3 protein: CSASGSTRGYTF
CDR3 DNA: TGCAGTGCTTCAGGGTCAACGAGAGGCTACACCTTC

D gene: -
CDR3 length: 13
clone size: many
V gene: TRBV28
J gene: TRBJ2-1
CDR3 protein: CASSSTQLDEQFF
CDR3 DNA: TGTGCCAGCAGCTCCACCCAGTTGGATGAGCAGTTCTTC

D gene: TRBD2
CDR3 length: 14
clone size: -
V gene: TRBV7-9
J gene: TRBJ2-7
CDR3 protein: CASSQLAGDYEQYF
CDR3 DNA: TGTGCCAGCAGCCAACTAGCGGGAGACTACGAGCAGTACTTC

D gene: TRBD1
CDR3 length: 15
clone size: -
V gene: TRBV12-3/TRBV12-4
J gene: TRBJ1-1
CDR3 protein: CASRGTGRFDAEAFF
CDR3 DNA: TGTGCCAGCAGGGGGACAGGGAGGTTTGACGCTGAAGCTTTCTTT

D gene: -
CDR3 length: 15
clone size: -
V gene: TRBV6-1
J gene: TRBJ1-2
CDR3 protein: CASSKRQRRDGGYTF
CDR3 DNA: TGTGCCAGCAGTAAGCGACAGAGGAGGGACGGGGGCTACACCTTC